Reported below is one T cell receptor (beta chain). Its cognate antigen is unknown. This sample is drawn from a study of CD8+ T cells in alopecia areata. Study-wide points: Especially in alopecia totalis/universalis, lesional scalp showed greater clonality than normal scalp did. Scalp samples also contribute reads from the resident alphabeta T cells found in normal skin. Between patients, shared TCR sequences were less clear than in mice. This was possibly due in part to HLA diversity in the patient population.

Germline V gives CDR1 SNHLY, CDR2 FYNNEI. The V segment lost 6 bases and the J segment 3 bases; nucleotides outside the gene matches: 9. The CDR3 extends over 16 amino acids. cDNA serving as the sequencing template came from extracted, reverse transcribed RNA. TCRdb keeps only in-frame clones here, not all; method: immunoSEQ multiplex PCR. The sample includes 110,000 to 150,000 clones, more than 55% seen only once; the top ten take 36%. This chain links TRBV2 with TRBJ2-1; 9 positions agree with TRBD2. This sequence originates from a human donor in good health. The sequencing sample was made of CD8+ T cells sorted from blood. CDR3 sequence (DNA): TGTGCCAGCAGCGACTTGCGGACTAGCGTCTACAATGAGCAGTTCTTC. Protein product: CASSDLRTSVYNEQFF.